This T cell receptor (beta chain) appears in the sequencing data of a study of cytomegalovirus exposure and HLA in healthy donors. The primer mix had 60 Vbeta and 13 Jbeta primers. This table comes from immunoSEQ multiplex PCR, and its TCRdb copy is limited to in-frame clones, with some not included. The profile covers around 180,000 clones, with 65% to 80% appearing a single time and about 0.72% taken by the ten largest. The CDR3 totals 14 residues. V shed 5 bases and J shed 5 bases, with 14 bases lying between them. Germline CDR1 and CDR2: SGHNT and YENEEA. Material: PBMCs. The TCR originated in a woman in her 40s in good health and CMV-seronegative. This chain connects TRBV11-3 to TRBJ2-3, with D maybe TRBD2 (5 bases). For the CDR3, the DNA is TGTGCCAGCAGCCGGGATCGGCTAAAAGATACGCAGTATTTT. As protein: CASSRDRLKDTQYF. Variable domain in full (rest from reference TRBV11-3 and TRBJ2-3): EAGVVQSPRYKIIEKKQPVAFWCNPISGHNTLYWYLQNLGQGPELLIRYENEEAVDDSQLPKDRFSAERLKGVDSTLKIQPAELGDSAVYLCASSRDRLKDTQYFGPGTRLTVL.